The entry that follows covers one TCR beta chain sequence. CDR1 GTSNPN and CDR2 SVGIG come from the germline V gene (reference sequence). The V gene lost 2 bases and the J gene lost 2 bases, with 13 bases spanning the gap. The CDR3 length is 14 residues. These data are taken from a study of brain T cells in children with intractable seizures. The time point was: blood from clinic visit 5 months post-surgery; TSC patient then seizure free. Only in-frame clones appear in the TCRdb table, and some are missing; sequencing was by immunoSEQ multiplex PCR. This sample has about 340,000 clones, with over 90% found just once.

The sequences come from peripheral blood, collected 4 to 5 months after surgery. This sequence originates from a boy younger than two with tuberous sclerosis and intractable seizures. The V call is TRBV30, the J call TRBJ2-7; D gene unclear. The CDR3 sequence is CAWSWVSLAYEQYF. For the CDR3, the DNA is TGTGCCTGGAGTTGGGTATCTTTGGCCTACGAGCAGTACTTC.